The 13 T cell receptor beta chains given below trace back to one sample, sequenced in a study of response to subunit inactivated influenza vaccine. TCRdb ran MiXCR on the RT-PCR reads and lists one entry per CDR3 protein. The data hold 500,000 to 550,000 distinct CDR3 sequences, with approximately 7.7% observed a single time. This specimen consisted of PBMCs from blood, obtained about 23 months after vaccination. The receptors come from a man between 50 and 75 years old who received an inactivated influenza vaccine.

This clonotype was counted many times. The chain has TRBV6-5 and TRBJ1-2; unclear D gene. V lost 0 bases and J lost 7, with 15 bases in between. The CDR3 is 15 amino acids. Germline CDR1 reads MNHEY; CDR2 reads SVGAGI. The CDR3 sequence is CASSYSWQAVGGYTF. Written as DNA, the CDR3 is TGTGCCAGCAGTTACTCGTGGCAGGCAGTCGGTGGCTACACCTTC.

This clonotype was counted many times. The chain links TRBV7-2 to TRBJ2-2; unclear D gene. The CDR3 extends over 15 amino acids. Per the germline V gene, CDR1 is SGHTA and CDR2 is FQGNSA. V lost 1 base and J lost 2, with 8 bases in between. Here the CDR3 DNA reads TGTGCCAGCAGCTTAGGGCAGACAAACACCGGGGAGCTGTTTTTT. This sequence encodes CASSLGQTNTGELFF. The full variable domain, rest sourced from reference TRBV7-2 and TRBJ2-2, is GAGVSQSPSNKVTEKGKDVELRCDPISGHTALYWYRQSLGQGLEFLIYFQGNSAPDKSGLPSDRFSAERTGGSVSTLTIQRTQQEDSAVYLCASSLGQTNTGELFFGEGSRLTVL.

The rearrangement uses TRBV27 and TRBJ2-5, with a tentative D call TRBD1 (7 bases). The CDR3 has 19 residues. The V gene's germline CDR1 is MNHEY and CDR2 SMNVEV (reference sequence). The V gene lost 0 bases and the J gene lost 2 bases, with 22 bases spanning the gap. CDR3: CASSLSRITATGRQETQYF. The CDR3 bases are TGTGCCAGCAGTTTATCCAGAATCACCGCGACAGGGAGGCAAGAGACCCAGTACTTC.

This clonotype came up many times. The chain is built from TRBV11-3 and TRBJ2-2; D ambiguous. The germline CDR1 and CDR2 sequences are SGHNT and YENEEA. V lost 5 bases, J lost 2 bases, and 15 bases lay in between. The CDR3 contains 16 residues. The CDR3 sequence: CASSPTDQPNTGELFF. CDR3 coding DNA: TGTGCCAGCAGCCCTACGGACCAACCTAACACCGGGGAGCTGTTTTTT.

J is TRBJ2-1 and V is TRBV6-2 or TRBV6-3; D is ambiguous. Germline V gene lookup returns CDR1 MNHEY and CDR2 SVGEGT. There are 14 residues in the CDR3. With 6 bases removed from V and 0 bases from J, the gap between germline ends came to 9 bases. The CDR3 spells CASRMSNSYNEQFF. CDR3 DNA sequence: TGTGCCAGCAGAATGTCAAACTCCTACAATGAGCAGTTCTTC.

This clonotype showed up many times. The V call is TRBV12-3 or TRBV12-4, the J call TRBJ2-7, with TRBD1 identical over 7 bases. The CDR3 consists of 15 residues. J gave up 7 bases and V 5 bases, and 14 bases lay outside the gene matches. CDR3 bases: TGTGCCAGCAGTAGGCGGACGGGACAGCCTGGAGAGCAGTACTTC. It codes for CASSRRTGQPGEQYF.

The chain uses TRBV6-1 and TRBJ1-6; TRBD1 matches at 10 bases. The CDR3 consists of 13 residues. J was trimmed by 9 bases and V by 7 bases; bases with no gene match: 3. The germline CDR1 and CDR2 sequences are MNHNS and SASEGT. The CDR3 reads CASTGTGASPLHF. The DNA for the CDR3 is TGTGCCAGCACCGGGACAGGGGCTTCACCCCTCCACTTT.

This clonotype was seen ten or more times. This chain joins TRBV4-1 and TRBJ2-2; unclear D gene. The V end was cut by 1 base, the J end by 1 base, with 10 bases between. The CDR3 runs 16 residues. The germline gives CDR1 MGHRA, CDR2 YSYEKL. Written as DNA, the CDR3 is TGCGCCAGCAGCCAAGCGTGGGCAGGGAACACCGGGGAGCTGTTTTTT. It specifies CASSQAWAGNTGELFF.

V usage is TRBV20-1 and J usage is TRBJ2-1; 9 nucleotides match TRBD2. V lost 8 bases and J lost 6; bases outside the gene matches: 8. This CDR3 contains 13 residues. From germline, CDR1 is DFQATT and CDR2 SNEGSKA (reference sequence). The CDR3 DNA reads as TGCAGTCCACTGGGACTAGCAGGCAATGAGCAGTTCTTC. This translates into CSPLGLAGNEQFF.

The chain employs TRBV6-1 and TRBJ2-1, with 8 bases that match TRBD2. J lost 9 bases, V lost 7 bases, and 11 bases had no gene match. This CDR3 region has 14 residues. Germline V gene sequence: CDR1 MNHNS, CDR2 SASEGT. This chain's CDR3 is CASKPGLGRSEQFF. In nucleotides, the CDR3 is TGTGCCAGCAAGCCGGGACTAGGTCGAAGTGAGCAGTTCTTC.

The chain is built from TRBV11-1 and TRBJ2-3, with 9 nucleotides matching TRBD2. J lost 6 bases, V lost 3 bases, and 16 bases had no gene match. The CDR3 has 18 amino acids. Per the germline V gene, CDR1 is SGHAT and CDR2 is FQDESV (reference sequence). The chain's CDR3 is CASSFGSLSGGPGDTQYF. The CDR3 DNA follows: TGTGCCAGCAGCTTCGGCTCCCTAAGCGGGGGGCCAGGGGATACGCAGTATTTT.

This clonotype was seen many times. The chain uses TRBV19 and TRBJ2-2; possibly TRBD1 for D (7 bases). Per the germline V gene, CDR1 is LNHDA and CDR2 is SQIVND (reference sequence). This CDR3 contains 14 residues. V lost 3 bases and J 7 bases, leaving 12 bases between the germline ends. CDR3 in amino acids: CASSIGRGDGELFF. CDR3 sequence (DNA): TGTGCCAGTAGTATCGGCAGGGGGGACGGGGAGCTGTTTTTT.

There are a few counts of this clonotype. The genes are TRBV25-1 and TRBJ2-3; 7 nucleotides match TRBD1. The germline CDR1 and CDR2 sequences are MGHDK and SYGVNS. J lost 4 bases, V lost 3 bases, and 4 bases had no gene match. The CDR3 loop spans 14 amino acids. CDR3 amino acids: CASSESGGPDTQYF. The CDR3 DNA reads as TGTGCCAGCAGTGAGTCAGGGGGACCAGATACGCAGTATTTT.